This TCR beta chain was captured by sequencing in a study of regulatory T cells in long-lasting Graves disease. Study background: Antithyroid drug use was under 3 months in newly diagnosed Graves' patients.

There are 17 residues in the CDR3. V was pared by 3 bases and J by 8 bases, with 10 bases of the junction left unmatched. Germline values: CDR1 SGDLS, CDR2 YYNGEE. Time point given: newly diagnosed GD, antithyroid drugs for less than 3 months. Preparation of the TCR library used RNA extracted from PBMCs. Both iRepertoire HTBI primers and Arm-PCR of CDR3 regions were used to build the TCR beta libraries. TCRdb used MiXCR to reprocess the multiplex PCR reads, holding one entry per CDR3 protein. The sample contains more than 350,000 distinct CDR3 sequences, under 15% of which appear only once. These data were likewise used in another study, on T cells in Graves' hyperthyroidism and ophthalmopathy. That report adds: Uncontrolled infection, other autoimmune disease, pregnancy and lactation each barred patients from inclusion. The HTBI set primed first-round TCR CDR3 RT-PCR.

The rearrangement uses TRBV9 and TRBJ2-1, with 14 bases that match TRBD2. The starting material was peripheral blood mononuclear cells (PBMCs), obtained at new diagnosis, from a patient treated with antithyroid drugs. The clonotype comes from a woman under 40 with Graves disease. Here the CDR3 DNA reads TGTGCCAGCAGCGCCCCTACCGGGACTAGCGGGAGTTATGAGCAGTTCTTC. It is translated as CASSAPTGTSGSYEQFF.